Listed below are T cell receptor beta chains from one sample, sequenced in a study of molecular identifiers for immune sequencing clone quantification. TCRdb re-analysed the PCR reads in MiXCR, keeping a single row per CDR3 protein. The table shows about 630,000 distinct CDR3 sequences, with over 25% occurring only once. The sequenced sample was naive CD8+ T cells from blood, with Jurkat cell RNA spiked in. These receptor sequences come from a human donor in good health. Some libraries in this study had Jurkat cell RNA spiked in. The CDR3 runs from the conserved cysteine through the conserved F or W. D genes are given only for firm matches. Rows give clone size only sometimes, using once, few, many, or a class for an expanded clone.

J: TRBJ2-7
size: NA
length: 17
V: TRBV6-2/TRBV6-3
D: NA
DNA: TGTGCCAGCAGTTCAACCCGATCAGGTCCGCAGGGACTCGAGCAGTACTTC
CDR3: CASSSTRSGPQGLEQYF

J: TRBJ2-7
size: NA
length: 14
V: TRBV27
D: NA
DNA: TGTGCCAGCGGGAGTCCTACTTTTACGGGGGAGCAGTACTTC
CDR3: CASGSPTFTGEQYF

J: TRBJ2-7
size: few
length: 13
V: TRBV29-1
D: NA
DNA: TGCAGCGTCCTCAAACAGGGCTCCTACGAGCAGTACTTC
CDR3: CSVLKQGSYEQYF

J: TRBJ2-5
size: many
length: 16
V: TRBV28
D: TRBD2
DNA: TGTGCCAGCAGCACACCGACTAGCGGGTTCCAAGAGACCCAGTACTTC
CDR3: CASSTPTSGFQETQYF

J: TRBJ2-6
size: many
length: 14
V: TRBV20-1
D: NA
DNA: TGCAGTGCTAGAGGAAGCTCTGGGGCCAACGTCCTGACTTTC
CDR3: CSARGSSGANVLTF

J: TRBJ1-5
size: many
length: 14
V: TRBV12-3/TRBV12-4
D: NA
DNA: TGTGCCAGCAGTTTAGTTGGACGGGATCAGCCCCAGCATTTT
CDR3: CASSLVGRDQPQHF

J: TRBJ1-1
size: many
length: 13
V: TRBV29-1
D: NA
DNA: TGCAGCGTTGAAGAGTCCGGGGACACTGAAGCTTTCTTT
CDR3: CSVEESGDTEAFF

J: TRBJ2-3
size: many
length: 14
V: TRBV4-1
D: TRBD1
DNA: TGCGCCAGCAGCCAAGTACAGGGGGCAGATACGCAGTATTTT
CDR3: CASSQVQGADTQYF

J: TRBJ2-1
size: few
length: 16
V: TRBV3-1
D: TRBD1
DNA: TGTGCCAGCAGCCAAGAGAGGGACAGGGGGTACAATGAGCAGTTCTTC
CDR3: CASSQERDRGYNEQFF

J: TRBJ1-5
size: few
length: 14
V: TRBV19
D: NA
DNA: TGTGCCAGTGTTTCGGGGTTTAGCAATCAGCCCCAGCATTTT
CDR3: CASVSGFSNQPQHF

J: TRBJ1-5
size: many
length: 17
V: TRBV20-1
D: TRBD1
DNA: TGCAGTGCTAGATCCGGGACAGGGGCGAGGGGCAATCAGCCCCAGCATTTT
CDR3: CSARSGTGARGNQPQHF

J: TRBJ2-3
size: NA
length: 19
V: TRBV21-1
D: NA
DNA: TGTGCCAGCAGCAAAGGGTTAGCGGGGGGGCCCACAGGGACAGATACGCAGTATTTT
CDR3: CASSKGLAGGPTGTDTQYF

J: TRBJ1-1
size: many
length: 12
V: TRBV5-6
D: NA
DNA: TGTGCCAGCAGCTCCCGCCGCCCTGAAGCTTTCTTT
CDR3: CASSSRRPEAFF

J: TRBJ2-5
size: many
length: 15
V: TRBV7-6
D: NA
DNA: TGTGCCAGCAGCTCGACAGGTCTAATACAAGAGACCCAGTACTTC
CDR3: CASSSTGLIQETQYF

J: TRBJ2-7
size: NA
length: 16
V: TRBV6-1
D: TRBD1
DNA: TGTGCCAGCAGTGCGTACCCGGGACAGGGGGGCTACGAGCAGTACTTC
CDR3: CASSAYPGQGGYEQYF

J: TRBJ2-3
size: many
length: 19
V: TRBV6-5
D: NA
DNA: TGTGCCAGCAGTTACGACCCCCTAGGACCGGGGGGCGCGACAGATACGCAGTATTTT
CDR3: CASSYDPLGPGGATDTQYF

J: TRBJ2-1
size: many
length: 13
V: TRBV5-1
D: TRBD2
DNA: TGCGCCAGCAGCTCGACTAGCGGCAATGAGCAGTTCTTC
CDR3: CASSSTSGNEQFF

J: TRBJ1-5
size: NA
length: 12
V: TRBV7-9
D: NA
DNA: TGTGCCAGCAGCTTGGGGTTCCTGCCCCAGCATTTT
CDR3: CASSLGFLPQHF

J: TRBJ2-2
size: many
length: 15
V: TRBV19
D: TRBD2
DNA: TGTGCCAGTAGCCCGGCGGGAGGAGGTACCGGGGAGCTGTTTTTT
CDR3: CASSPAGGGTGELFF

J: TRBJ2-3
size: NA
length: 14
V: TRBV7-9
D: NA
DNA: TGTGCCAGCAGCTCGACCCTAGATTCAGATACGCAGTATTTT
CDR3: CASSSTLDSDTQYF

J: TRBJ2-3
size: many
length: 15
V: TRBV13
D: NA
DNA: TGTGCCAGCAGCTTAGCGGACGCCTCCACAGATACGCAGTATTTT
CDR3: CASSLADASTDTQYF

J: TRBJ1-1
size: few
length: 13
V: TRBV6-2/TRBV6-3
D: TRBD1
DNA: TGTGCCAGCTTGGGACAGGGGGACACTGAAGCTTTCTTT
CDR3: CASLGQGDTEAFF

J: TRBJ1-2
size: NA
length: 17
V: TRBV7-9
D: NA
DNA: TGTGCCAGCAGCTCGCCAATTACAGTCAACCCAAACTATGGCTACACCTTC
CDR3: CASSSPITVNPNYGYTF

J: TRBJ1-1
size: many
length: 12
V: TRBV4-1
D: NA
DNA: TGCGCCAGCAGTACTGGGCTGGGCGAAGCTTTCTTT
CDR3: CASSTGLGEAFF

J: TRBJ1-2
size: few
length: 16
V: TRBV18
D: NA
DNA: TGTGCCAGCTCACCCCCCGCGGAAGAGACTAACTATGGCTACACCTTC
CDR3: CASSPPAEETNYGYTF

J: TRBJ2-2
size: NA
length: 18
V: TRBV4-3
D: NA
DNA: TGCGCCAGCAGCCAAGATGGTGGCGGGGCGGGATTCACCGGGGAGCTGTTTTTT
CDR3: CASSQDGGGAGFTGELFF

J: TRBJ1-5
size: many
length: 17
V: TRBV4-3
D: NA
DNA: TGCGCCAGCAGCCAAGATCTGGACACTTACGGCAATCAGCCCCAGCATTTT
CDR3: CASSQDLDTYGNQPQHF

J: TRBJ1-1
size: NA
length: 16
V: TRBV4-3
D: NA
DNA: TGCGCCAGCAGCCAGTGGGGAATTGGGAAGGGGGCTGAAGCTTTCTTT
CDR3: CASSQWGIGKGAEAFF

J: TRBJ2-1
size: NA
length: 18
V: TRBV12-3/TRBV12-4
D: NA
DNA: TGTGCCAGCAGTACACCTCAAGTGCGGGACTTGGACAACCTGGAGCAGTTCTTC
CDR3: CASSTPQVRDLDNLEQFF

J: TRBJ2-1
size: few
length: 15
V: TRBV27
D: NA
DNA: TGTGCCAGCAGTTTGGGGACCCGAGCTAACAATGAGCAGTTCTTC
CDR3: CASSLGTRANNEQFF

J: TRBJ2-5
size: many
length: 16
V: TRBV6-2/TRBV6-3
D: TRBD1
DNA: TGTGCCAGCAGTCCTAGGACAGGCCATTCCCAAGAGACCCAGTACTTC
CDR3: CASSPRTGHSQETQYF

J: TRBJ2-7
size: NA
length: 13
V: TRBV7-9
D: TRBD1
DNA: TGTGGCAGCAGCTTAGGGGGCAATTACGAGCAGTACTTC
CDR3: CGSSLGGNYEQYF

J: TRBJ2-5
size: many
length: 16
V: TRBV28
D: TRBD2
DNA: TGTGCCAGCACCCCCATGCTAGCGGGAGGGCAAGAGACCCAGTACTTC
CDR3: CASTPMLAGGQETQYF

J: TRBJ2-7
size: NA
length: 14
V: TRBV18
D: TRBD2
DNA: TGTGCCAGCTCACCGACGGGGGGGACCCACGAGCAGTACTTC
CDR3: CASSPTGGTHEQYF

J: TRBJ2-5
size: NA
length: 18
V: TRBV6-5
D: TRBD1
DNA: TGTGCCAGCAGTTACTCGGTGGCAGGGGGTTTAGATGAAGAGACCCAGTACTTC
CDR3: CASSYSVAGGLDEETQYF

J: TRBJ2-5
size: NA
length: 14
V: TRBV5-8
D: NA
DNA: TGTGCCAGCCTGCGGGCTCGCTCCCAAGAGACCCAGTACTTC
CDR3: CASLRARSQETQYF

J: TRBJ2-5
size: NA
length: 16
V: TRBV2
D: TRBD2
DNA: TGTGCCGGCGGTGAAGACGGGCTAGCGGGGGTAGAGACCCAGTACTTC
CDR3: CAGGEDGLAGVETQYF

J: TRBJ1-2
size: NA
length: 17
V: TRBV9
D: TRBD1
DNA: TGTGCCAGCAGCTCTATGGGACTCATCGGAGGGGGCCGAGGCTACACCTTC
CDR3: CASSSMGLIGGGRGYTF

J: TRBJ2-2
size: NA
length: 12
V: TRBV5-4
D: NA
DNA: TGTGCCAGCCTGGGGCGCACCGGGGAGCTGTTTTTT
CDR3: CASLGRTGELFF

J: TRBJ2-1
size: NA
length: 13
V: TRBV19
D: NA
DNA: TGTGCCAGTACCCAGACAGCCTACAATGAGCAGTTCTTC
CDR3: CASTQTAYNEQFF

J: TRBJ2-2
size: NA
length: 17
V: TRBV4-3
D: TRBD2
DNA: TGCGCCAGCAGCCAAGATGCTAGCGGGAGACACACCGGGGAGCTGTTTTTT
CDR3: CASSQDASGRHTGELFF

J: TRBJ1-4
size: many
length: 14
V: TRBV14
D: NA
DNA: TGTGCCAGCAGGCTTACAGGGTCTAATGAAAAACTGTTTTTT
CDR3: CASRLTGSNEKLFF

J: TRBJ2-2
size: few
length: 15
V: TRBV19
D: NA
DNA: TGTGCCAGTAGTATTCAGGGGCTGAACACCGGGGAGCTGTTTTTT
CDR3: CASSIQGLNTGELFF

J: TRBJ1-5
size: NA
length: 15
V: TRBV19
D: NA
DNA: TGTGCCAGTAGTATCGGGCAGGGTGGGTTCCAGCCCCAGCATTTT
CDR3: CASSIGQGGFQPQHF

J: TRBJ2-3
size: few
length: 13
V: TRBV7-6
D: NA
DNA: TGTGCCAGCAGCCCCCGAAGCACAGGTACGCAGTATTTT
CDR3: CASSPRSTGTQYF

J: TRBJ2-5
size: NA
length: 17
V: TRBV4-1
D: TRBD2
DNA: TGCGCCAGCAGCCAAGAGCTAGGGACTAGCGGTCAAGAGACCCAGTACTTC
CDR3: CASSQELGTSGQETQYF

J: TRBJ2-2
size: few
length: 14
V: TRBV27
D: NA
DNA: TGTGCCAGCAGGGTATTAGCGAACACCGGGGAGCTGTTTTTT
CDR3: CASRVLANTGELFF

J: TRBJ2-1
size: many
length: 14
V: TRBV5-5
D: NA
DNA: TGTGCCAGCAGCCCCGGGACGAGCAGCAATGAGCAGTTCTTC
CDR3: CASSPGTSSNEQFF